These 5 T cell receptor beta chains originate from one sample sequenced in a study of CD8+CD57+ T cells in acquired aplastic anemia. TCR beta VDJ combinations and CDR3 sequences were profiled from genomic DNA. TCRdb reprocessed the reads via MiXCR and lists one record per CDR3 protein. Counted here are 150,000 to 200,000 distinct CDR3 sequences, around half occurring once; the ten biggest clones make up around 1.1%. An expansion of CD8+CD57+ cells by flow cytometry had been shown in patients chosen for sequencing. The sample consisted of sorted CD4+, CD8+, or CD8+CD57+ T cells (not recorded which) from PBMCs. Every receptor here comes from a human donor with aplastic anemia.

The CDR3 reads CATSPKLSSGYEQYF. The CDR3 DNA reads TGTGCCACCAGTCCGAAGCTCTCCAGTGGCTACGAGCAGTACTTC. The chain couples TRBV15 to TRBJ2-7; D uncertain. The CDR3 spans 15 residues. Germline V lookup: CDR1 LNHNV, CDR2 YYDKDF (reference sequence). V lost 6 bases to trimming and J lost 3 bases, with 18 bases between them.

Concerning this clonotype itself: The junction departs from germline at one end; a sequencing error may be responsible. The J gene is TRBJ2-1, the V gene TRBV2, with 7 positions matching TRBD1. Germline values: CDR1 SNHLY, CDR2 FYNNEI. CDR3 length equals 13 residues. CDR3 DNA: TGTGCCAGCAGTGACAGGGGGACCAATGAGCGGTCCTTC. This encodes CASSDRGTNERSF.

This clonotype has at least ten counts. The gene calls are TRBV7-8 and TRBJ1-3; D ambiguous. The length of the CDR3 is 14 residues. CDR1 SGHVS and CDR2 FQNEAQ come from the germline V gene. V lost 4 bases and J lost 0, with 7 bases in between. The CDR3 loop reads CASSSAVSGNTIYF. The CDR3 nucleotides are TGTGCCAGCAGCTCGGCAGTCTCTGGAAACACCATATATTTT.

This clonotype showed up just a few times. The chain joins TRBV18 to TRBJ2-5; TRBD1 might be the D (5 bases). The germline V gene encodes CDR1 KGHSH and CDR2 LQKENI. V shed 3 bases and J shed 10 bases, with 12 bases lying between them. The CDR3 contains 12 residues. CDR3 in DNA: TGTGCCAGCTCACCCGGTGGCAGGGACCAGTACTTC. Translated: CASSPGGRDQYF.

Comment on this clonotype: This may be a read error, as it is one base from a much larger clone. The chain recombines TRBV12-3 or TRBV12-4 with TRBJ1-5; D remains unclear. The CDR3 extends over 16 amino acids. The DNA for the CDR3 is TGTGCCAGCAGTACCCGAATGTATGGTAGCAATCAGCTCCAGCATTTT. Protein sequence: CASSTRMYGSNQLQHF.